Shown below are 20 T cell receptor beta chains from a single sample sequenced in a study of T cell responses to AZD1222 COVID-19 vaccine. The repertoire was sequenced with immunoSEQ multiplex PCR; TCRdb's copy has only in-frame clones and lacks some. Here the sample spans 100,000 to 130,000 clones, approximately 89% being singletons. The material sequenced was peripheral blood, taken on day 0 of AZD1222 vaccination. These receptors were collected from an adult in good health.

The CDR3 here is CASSFTGGGGYTF. CDR3 DNA: TGTGCCAGCAGTTTTACAGGGGGCGGGGGCTACACCTTC. The rearrangement uses TRBV12-3 or TRBV12-4 and TRBJ1-2; TRBD1 matches 9 bases. Trimming took 3 bases from V and 8 from J; bases not matched to a gene: 4. The CDR3 runs 13 residues.

This CDR3 reads CASSWAAGEYNSPLHF. The CDR3, as DNA: TGTGCCAGCAGCTGGGCTGCAGGGGAATATAATTCACCCCTCCACTTT. The J gene is TRBJ1-6, the V gene TRBV5-6; D might be TRBD1 (6 bases). Germline assignment: CDR1 SGHDT and CDR2 YYEEEE. Trimming removed 3 bases at V and 4 bases at J, with 14 bases between. This CDR3 comprises 16 residues.

V and J are TRBV12-3 or TRBV12-4 and TRBJ2-1, with no clear D. V was cut by 2 bases and J by 16 bases, with 15 bases left in between. The CDR3 totals 12 residues. The CDR3: CASSLWNNVEFF. CDR3 bases: TGTGCCAGCAGTTTATGGAACAATGTTGAATTCTTC.

The CDR3 is CASAPSPGASFRYEQYF. Written as DNA, the CDR3 is TGTGCCAGTGCACCGTCCCCCGGGGCTAGTTTTCGCTACGAGCAGTACTTC. V is TRBV19 and J is TRBJ2-7; D may correspond to TRBD1 or TRBD2 (5 bases each). The CDR3 covers 17 residues. V lost 8 bases and J 3 bases, leaving 26 bases between the germline ends. Per germline, CDR1 LNHDA and CDR2 SQIVND (reference sequence).

The chain carries TRBV4-3 and TRBJ2-1, with 10 bases matching TRBD2. With V trimmed by 11 bases and J by 4 bases, 8 bases remained unmatched. Germline values: CDR1 LGHNA, CDR2 YSLEER. This CDR3 has 14 residues. The CDR3 is CASAGGPEYNEQFF. The CDR3 coding sequence is TGCGCCTCAGCGGGGGGGCCGGAATACAATGAGCAGTTCTTC.

J is TRBJ2-5 and V is TRBV5-6; D is undetermined. Between the trimmed V and J ends, which lost 5 bases and 4 bases, there was a span of 6 bases. Germline V CDR1 and CDR2: SGHDT, YYEEEE. CDR3 length: 11 residues. The CDR3 DNA reads as TGTGCCAGCAGAGATAGAGAGACCCAGTACTTC. As protein: CASRDRETQYF.

The rearrangement uses TRBV6-2 or TRBV6-3 and TRBJ1-1, with D hard to call. Germline-derived CDR1 and CDR2 are MNHEY and SVGEGT. This CDR3 is 16 amino acids long. The ends were cut back, 4 bases at V and 0 bases at J, with 15 bases in the middle. CDR3 sequence reads: CASSLRQAPMNTEAFF. CDR3 DNA sequence: TGTGCCAGCAGTTTGCGCCAGGCACCCATGAACACTGAAGCTTTCTTT.

This clone was seen once. J is TRBJ2-3 and V is TRBV11-3, with D hard to call. V gave up 0 bases and J gave up 3 bases, with 4 bases separating them. Per the germline V gene, CDR1 is SGHNT and CDR2 is YENEEA. The CDR3 covers 13 residues. This CDR3 reads CASSLDLTDTQYF. CDR3 DNA: TGTGCCAGCAGCTTAGATCTGACAGATACGCAGTATTTT.

The chain recombines TRBV19 with TRBJ1-5; D gene unclear. The CDR3 has 14 amino acids. The germline V gene has CDR1 LNHDA and CDR2 SQIVND (reference sequence). Trimming left V 8 bases short and J 5 bases short, with 16 bases between. Here the CDR3 reads CASHSGVQYQPQHF. CDR3 in DNA: TGTGCCAGTCATTCCGGGGTACAATATCAGCCCCAGCATTTT.

CDR3: CASSVTGTSGDNEQFF. In nucleotides, the CDR3 is TGTGCCAGCAGCGTTACCGGGACTAGCGGGGACAATGAGCAGTTCTTC. The chain is built from TRBV7-9 and TRBJ2-1, with 13 bases aligning to TRBD2. Germline assignment: CDR1 SEHNR and CDR2 FQNEAQ (reference sequence). There are 16 residues in the CDR3. The V gene end was trimmed by 5 bases and the J gene end by 5 bases; junction bases not matched to a gene: 6.

This clone was counted between two and nine times. V is TRBV4-1 and J is TRBJ1-2, with TRBD1 as a possible D gene (6 bases). Trimming removed 0 bases at V and 7 bases at J, with 18 bases between. The CDR3 totals 16 residues. Germline loops: CDR1 MGHRA, CDR2 YSYEKL. This CDR3 reads CASSQEGGLRTGGYTF. DNA of the CDR3: TGCGCCAGCAGCCAAGAAGGGGGACTTAGGACGGGTGGCTACACCTTC.

This rearrangement joins TRBV7-2 to TRBJ1-1, with TRBD1 as a possible D gene (6 bases). V was trimmed by 1 base and J by 5 bases, leaving 11 bases between them. This CDR3 comprises 14 residues. Germline CDR1 SGHTA, CDR2 FQGNSA. The CDR3 loop reads CASSLVGGRTEAFF. DNA of the CDR3: TGTGCCAGCAGCTTAGTAGGGGGACGGACTGAAGCTTTCTTT.

The chain couples TRBV10-3 to TRBJ2-1; 8 positions match TRBD2. Germline V gene sequence: CDR1 ENHRY, CDR2 SYGVKD. The CDR3 contains 14 residues. After removal of 0 bases from V and 7 bases from J, the junction contained 2 bases not matched to a gene. CDR3 DNA: TGTGCCATCAGTGAGTCCCGCGGGGGGAATGAGCAGTTCTTC. Its protein is CAISESRGGNEQFF.

The chain combines TRBV7-6 with TRBJ1-3; 7 bases map to TRBD1. This CDR3 is built from 17 residues. The V and J ends lost 3 bases and 2 bases, in that order; junction bases with no gene match: 10. Germline assignment: CDR1 SGHVS and CDR2 FNYEAQ. The CDR3 DNA reads TGTGCCAGCAGCTTGAACGGACAGGCGAAACCTGGAAACACCATATATTTT. It is translated as CASSLNGQAKPGNTIYF.

This chain links TRBV6-1 with TRBJ2-7; D gene unclear. Germline V lookup: CDR1 MNHNS, CDR2 SASEGT. The V gene lost 0 bases and the J gene lost 3 bases, with 12 bases spanning the gap. CDR3 length: 15 amino acids. DNA for the CDR3: TGTGCCAGCAGTGAAGCCGCCCCACAAGTCTACGAGCAGTACTTC. Translating gives CASSEAAPQVYEQYF.

The chain couples TRBV29-1 to TRBJ1-3; perhaps TRBD1 as D (6 bases). V lost 3 bases and J lost 6, with 12 bases in between. The CDR3 spans 13 residues. Germline V gives CDR1 SQVTM, CDR2 ANQGSEA. The CDR3 is CSVESGAENTIYF. CDR3 DNA: TGCAGCGTTGAGTCGGGGGCTGAAAACACCATATATTTT.

The chain uses TRBV5-6 and TRBJ1-5, with 7 bases that match TRBD1. The CDR3 totals 15 residues. The ends lost 1 base at V and 6 bases at J; junction bases unmatched: 7. Germline values: CDR1 SGHDT, CDR2 YYEEEE. CDR3 region: CASSLRGGAGQPQHF. Written as DNA, the CDR3 is TGTGCCAGCAGCTTGAGAGGGGGCGCGGGTCAGCCCCAGCATTTT. Full variable domain (outside the CDR3, taken from reference TRBV5-6 and TRBJ1-5): DAGVTQSPTHLIKTRGQQVTLRCSPKSGHDTVSWYQQALGQGPQFIFQYYEEEERQRGNFPDRFSGHQFPNYSSELNVNALLLGDSALYLCASSLRGGAGQPQHFGDGTRLSIL.

V usage is TRBV7-2 and J usage is TRBJ1-3; 7 bases are a match to TRBD1. The V segment lost 3 bases and the J segment 4 bases; nucleotides outside the gene matches: 6. The CDR3 extends over 15 amino acids. CDR1 is SGHTA and CDR2 is FQGNSA in the germline V gene. The CDR3 DNA sequence: TGTGCCAGCAGCTTTAGGGGGCTCCTCGGAAACACCATATATTTT. Translation: CASSFRGLLGNTIYF.

This rearrangement joins TRBV5-4 to TRBJ2-7, with a weak D call TRBD2 (5 bases). This CDR3 comprises 14 residues. Trimming took 4 bases from V and 1 from J, leaving 12 bases between them. CDR1 is SGHNT and CDR2 is YYREEE in the germline V gene (reference sequence). The CDR3 DNA is TGTGCCAGCAGCCCGGAGGCGGTTTCCTACGAGCAGTACTTC. As protein: CASSPEAVSYEQYF.

This clone was seen only a few times. V is TRBV15 and J is TRBJ1-1; D might be TRBD1 (5 bases). Germline V CDR1 and CDR2: LNHNV, YYDKDF (reference sequence). This CDR3 has 14 amino acids. V was pared by 1 base and J by 8 bases, with 14 bases between. The CDR3 is CATSRGVTGTEAFF. Written as DNA, the CDR3 is TGTGCCACCAGCAGAGGTGTGACCGGGACGGAAGCTTTCTTT. The variable domain in full, with the rest retrieved from reference TRBV15 and TRBJ1-1, is DAMVIQNPRYQVTQFGKPVTLSCSQTLNHNVMYWYQQKSSQAPKLLFHYYDKDFNNEADTPDNFQSRRPNTSFCFLDIRSPGLGDTAMYLCATSRGVTGTEAFFGQGTRLTVV.